Each of the 9 T cell receptor beta chains below was sequenced from the same sample in a study of T cell responses to AZD1222 COVID-19 vaccine. Method: immunoSEQ multiplex PCR; TCRdb's copy keeps in-frame clones and lacks some. The profile shows under 140,000 clones, 87% of them singletons. The sequencing here drew on peripheral blood, taken on day 0 of AZD1222 vaccination. The receptors were sampled from an adult in good health.

The genes are TRBV5-5 and TRBJ2-5; 12 bases align to TRBD1. Germline loops: CDR1 SGHKS, CDR2 YYEKEE (reference sequence). The CDR3 runs to 15 residues. Trimming cost V 3 bases and J 4 bases; bases outside gene matches: 4. CDR3 in amino acids: CASSSLGQGAETQYF. The CDR3 nucleotides read TGTGCCAGCAGCTCCCTGGGACAGGGGGCAGAGACCCAGTACTTC.

The chain combines TRBV27 with TRBJ2-7; the D gene is possibly TRBD2 (6 bases). The germline V and J ends were trimmed by 5 bases and 2 bases, with 13 bases remaining between them. The germline V gene has CDR1 MNHEY and CDR2 SMNVEV (reference sequence). This CDR3 is 14 amino acids long. CDR3 DNA: TGTGCCAGCAGTCCTCCGGGAGTAACCTACGAGCAGTACTTC. Its translation: CASSPPGVTYEQYF.

In the case of this clone: At one of its ends the junction is not consistent with the germline gene, which may arise from a read error. CDR3 bases: TGTGCCAGCAGCCCGGGACTAGCGGCCCAGAGTCACTTC. This codes for CASSPGLAAQSHF. The J gene is TRBJ2-5, the V gene TRBV11-3, with 11 positions matching TRBD2. This CDR3 comprises 13 residues. CDR1 is SGHNT, CDR2 YENEEA, per germline.

The V call is TRBV3-1 (or the pseudogene TRBV3-2), the J call TRBJ1-3; D not resolved. CDR1 is LGHDT, CDR2 YNNKEL, per germline (reference sequence). CDR3 length: 15 amino acids. Between the trimmed V and J ends, which lost 7 bases and 0 bases, there was a span of 13 bases. The chain's CDR3 is CASTSGEDSGNTIYF. The CDR3 DNA reads as TGTGCCAGCACCTCCGGGGAGGACTCTGGAAACACCATATATTTT.

This clone was seen more than once but under ten times. The rearrangement links TRBV7-2 to TRBJ1-2; perhaps TRBD1 as D (5 bases). The CDR3 is 15 amino acids. The germline gives CDR1 SGHTA, CDR2 FQGNSA. Between the trimmed V and J ends, which lost 3 bases and 6 bases, there was a span of 17 bases. CDR3 DNA: TGTGCCAGCAGCTTGCGTCAGGGAATTAGTAATGGCTACACCTTC. Translated: CASSLRQGISNGYTF.

The genes are TRBV3-1 (or the pseudogene TRBV3-2) and TRBJ2-5; D may be TRBD2 (5 bases). Germline V gives CDR1 LGHDT, CDR2 YNNKEL (reference sequence). The CDR3 spans 14 residues. V lost 4 bases and J 1 base, leaving 10 bases between the germline ends. The CDR3 is CASSPSGTQETQYF. CDR3 coding DNA: TGTGCCAGCAGCCCGAGCGGAACCCAAGAGACCCAGTACTTC.

The genes are TRBV19 and TRBJ1-3, with D maybe TRBD1 (6 bases). CDR1 and CDR2 (germline): LNHDA, SQIVND (reference sequence). Trimming removed 10 bases at V and 4 bases at J, with 20 bases between. This CDR3 is built from 15 residues. CDR3 bases: TGTGCCACCAATCCGACAGGAGGAACGGGAAACACCATATATTTT. Translation: CATNPTGGTGNTIYF.

The sample holds one count of this clone. The gene calls are TRBV19 and TRBJ2-5, with D perhaps TRBD1 (5 bases). Germline V gene lookup returns CDR1 LNHDA and CDR2 SQIVND (reference sequence). Trimming removed 4 bases from V and 5 bases from J, with 11 bases in between. This CDR3 is built from 13 residues. The CDR3 spells CASSKGIEETQYF. The CDR3 nucleotides read TGTGCCAGTAGTAAGGGGATTGAGGAGACCCAGTACTTC.

The rearrangement links TRBV28 to TRBJ2-7; TRBD1 aligns across 9 bases. The CDR3 totals 13 residues. V gave up 6 bases and J gave up 4 bases; unmatched junction bases: 4. Germline V CDR1 and CDR2: MDHEN, SYDVKM. CDR3 in DNA: TGTGCCAGCAGGAGGGACAGGGTGTACGAGCAGTACTTC. Encoded protein: CASRRDRVYEQYF.